The present T cell receptor (beta chain) was sequenced within a study of T cell repertoires in cytomegalovirus infection. Study as a whole: The public TCR beta signatures pointed to both CMV infection and matching HLA type.

With respect to this clonotype: Its antigen is undetermined.

A single record per CDR3 protein comes from TCRdb applying MiXCR to the reads. The table lists 200,000 or so distinct CDR3 sequences, approximately 40% of them singletons. This CDR3 is 16 amino acids long. Per germline, CDR1 LNHDA and CDR2 SQIVND (reference sequence). J gave up 2 bases and V 1 base, and 7 bases lay outside the gene matches. The genes are TRBV19 and TRBJ2-5; 7 bases fit TRBD2. The sequence was collected from a human donor in good health (CMV status not recorded). Some clones in this sample may be carry-over from other donors' samples. The sequencing used CD8+ T cells from cultured PBMCs, collected from culture after CMV antigen stimulation. The CDR3 loop reads CASSIVGGEGQETQYF. The DNA for the CDR3 is TGTGCCAGTAGTATAGTGGGAGGGGAGGGACAAGAGACCCAGTACTTC.